A selection of T cell receptor beta chains follows, all from one sample in a study of chemoradiotherapy in HPV16-positive cancers. Measured with immunoSEQ multiplex PCR; TCRdb has only the in-frame clones, and not every one. The sample gives some 15,000 clones, about 88% of which show up once; more than 20% is in the top ten. Material: blood, obtained from a patient who underwent chemoradiotherapy. These receptor sequences come from a human donor with HPV-associated anogenital cancer. Both conserved end residues are part of each CDR3. A D gene is named only where the DNA matches it firmly. Expanded clones are given a class, and other clones once, few, many or no size at all.

j_call: TRBJ1-1
v_call: TRBV19
clone_size: .
d_call: TRBD1
cdr3_aa: CASRPGQGSTEAFF
cdr3_nt: TGTGCCAGTAGACCGGGACAGGGAAGCACTGAAGCTTTCTTT

j_call: TRBJ1-4
v_call: TRBV28
clone_size: .
d_call: TRBD1
cdr3_aa: CASSPRNRGIKLFF
cdr3_nt: TGTGCCAGCAGTCCACGAAACAGGGGTATTAAACTGTTTTTT

j_call: TRBJ2-5
v_call: TRBV6-5
clone_size: .
d_call: TRBD1
cdr3_aa: CASSSTGTGSQETQYF
cdr3_nt: TGTGCCAGCAGTTCCACCGGGACAGGGAGCCAAGAGACCCAGTACTTC

j_call: TRBJ2-7
v_call: TRBV7-9
clone_size: few
d_call: .
cdr3_aa: CASSSGTQPREQYF
cdr3_nt: TGTGCCAGCAGCTCCGGGACTCAGCCTCGGGAGCAGTACTTC

j_call: TRBJ2-7
v_call: TRBV21-1
clone_size: .
d_call: .
cdr3_aa: CASSKGRSYEQYF
cdr3_nt: TGTGCCAGCAGCAAGGGCAGGTCCTACGAGCAGTACTTC

j_call: TRBJ2-5
v_call: TRBV28
clone_size: .
d_call: .
cdr3_aa: CASSSMGRETQYF
cdr3_nt: TGTGCCAGCAGTTCAATGGGTAGAGAGACCCAGTACTTC

j_call: TRBJ2-1
v_call: TRBV7-2
clone_size: .
d_call: TRBD2
cdr3_aa: CASSTLAGALPQFF
cdr3_nt: TGTGCCAGCAGCACCCTAGCGGGAGCCCTTCCGCAGTTCTTC

j_call: TRBJ1-2
v_call: TRBV2
clone_size: .
d_call: TRBD1
cdr3_aa: CASRRRPGTGPNNSGYTF
cdr3_nt: TGTGCCAGCAGACGCCGTCCCGGGACAGGACCCAACAATAGTGGCTACACCTTC

j_call: TRBJ2-5
v_call: TRBV27
clone_size: .
d_call: .
cdr3_aa: CASSFDRKETQYF
cdr3_nt: TGTGCCAGCAGTTTCGACAGAAAAGAGACCCAGTACTTC

j_call: TRBJ2-1
v_call: TRBV9
clone_size: .
d_call: TRBD2
cdr3_aa: CASSPSGLAVDNEQFF
cdr3_nt: TGTGCCAGCAGCCCGTCGGGACTAGCGGTCGACAATGAGCAGTTCTTC

j_call: TRBJ1-1
v_call: TRBV29-1
clone_size: .
d_call: .
cdr3_aa: CSVDVNPAGGSAFF
cdr3_nt: TGCAGCGTTGATGTCAATCCTGCGGGGGGCAGTGCTTTCTTT

j_call: TRBJ2-1
v_call: TRBV4-3
clone_size: .
d_call: .
cdr3_aa: CASSQGTGSYNEQFF
cdr3_nt: TGCGCCAGCAGCCAGGGAACGGGGTCCTACAATGAGCAGTTCTTC

j_call: TRBJ2-3
v_call: TRBV5-1
clone_size: .
d_call: .
cdr3_aa: CASSSGGTTDTQYF
cdr3_nt: TGCGCCAGCAGCTCCGGAGGGACCACAGATACGCAGTATTTT

j_call: TRBJ1-2
v_call: TRBV27
clone_size: once
d_call: .
cdr3_aa: CASRGWEAAGYTF
cdr3_nt: TGTGCCAGCAGGGGGTGGGAAGCGGCTGGCTACACCTTC

j_call: TRBJ1-6
v_call: TRBV15
clone_size: medium-sized
d_call: TRBD1
cdr3_aa: CATSGQGARNSPLHF
cdr3_nt: TGTGCCACCAGCGGACAGGGGGCGCGTAATTCACCCCTCCACTTT

j_call: TRBJ1-2
v_call: TRBV6-5
clone_size: .
d_call: TRBD1
cdr3_aa: CASSYNGQGTDGYTF
cdr3_nt: TGTGCCAGCAGTTATAATGGACAGGGGACAGATGGCTACACCTTC

j_call: TRBJ2-2
v_call: TRBV19
clone_size: .
d_call: .
cdr3_aa: CASMGGGGELFF
cdr3_nt: TGTGCCAGTATGGGAGGCGGGGGGGAGCTGTTTTTT

j_call: TRBJ2-2
v_call: TRBV7-9
clone_size: .
d_call: .
cdr3_aa: CASSQVPRPGLFF
cdr3_nt: TGTGCCAGCAGCCAAGTCCCTCGGCCGGGACTGTTTTTT

j_call: TRBJ2-6
v_call: TRBV6-6
clone_size: .
d_call: TRBD1
cdr3_aa: CASRDRAGANVLTF
cdr3_nt: TGTGCCAGCAGAGACAGGGCTGGGGCCAACGTCCTGACTTTC

j_call: TRBJ2-1
v_call: TRBV29-1
clone_size: .
d_call: .
cdr3_aa: CSALRAEIEQFF
cdr3_nt: TGCAGCGCCCTCAGAGCGGAGATTGAGCAGTTCTTC

j_call: TRBJ2-7
v_call: TRBV11-2
clone_size: once
d_call: TRBD1
cdr3_aa: CASSLRTGGNYEQYF
cdr3_nt: TGTGCCAGCAGCTTAAGGACAGGGGGAAATTACGAGCAGTACTTC

j_call: TRBJ1-4
v_call: TRBV2
clone_size: .
d_call: .
cdr3_aa: CASSAQMGTNEKLFF
cdr3_nt: TGTGCCAGCAGTGCACAAATGGGAACTAATGAAAAACTGTTTTTT

j_call: TRBJ2-7
v_call: TRBV19
clone_size: .
d_call: TRBD1
cdr3_aa: CATGTGSYEQYF
cdr3_nt: TGTGCCACCGGGACAGGATCCTACGAGCAGTACTTC

j_call: TRBJ2-7
v_call: TRBV19
clone_size: .
d_call: .
cdr3_aa: CASSVTVMASYEQYF
cdr3_nt: TGTGCCAGTAGTGTGACAGTAATGGCTTCCTACGAGCAGTACTTC

j_call: TRBJ2-3
v_call: TRBV27
clone_size: .
d_call: TRBD1
cdr3_aa: CASRYRGLSTDTQYF
cdr3_nt: TGTGCCAGCAGATACAGGGGCCTTAGCACAGATACGCAGTATTTT

j_call: TRBJ1-4
v_call: TRBV4-3
clone_size: .
d_call: .
cdr3_aa: CASSPEVRGEGDEKLFF
cdr3_nt: TGCGCCAGCAGCCCCGAAGTAAGGGGGGAAGGGGATGAAAAACTGTTTTTT

j_call: TRBJ1-1
v_call: TRBV6-6
clone_size: .
d_call: .
cdr3_aa: CASSQQGNTEAFF
cdr3_nt: TGTGCCAGCAGTCAACAGGGGAACACTGAAGCTTTCTTT

j_call: TRBJ1-1
v_call: TRBV29-1
clone_size: .
d_call: .
cdr3_aa: CSVGGTQTEAFF
cdr3_nt: TGCAGCGTTGGCGGGACGCAGACTGAAGCTTTCTTT

j_call: TRBJ2-1
v_call: TRBV19
clone_size: .
d_call: TRBD2
cdr3_aa: CASSTRGVAGNEQFF
cdr3_nt: TGTGCCAGTAGTACTCGGGGGGTGGCCGGCAATGAGCAGTTCTTC

j_call: TRBJ1-5
v_call: TRBV4-2
clone_size: .
d_call: TRBD1
cdr3_aa: CASSQGGTGNQPQHF
cdr3_nt: TGTGCCAGCAGCCAAGGGGGGACAGGCAATCAGCCCCAGCATTTT

j_call: TRBJ2-5
v_call: TRBV7-2
clone_size: .
d_call: .
cdr3_aa: CASSLAGPSETQYF
cdr3_nt: TGTGCCAGCAGCTTAGCAGGCCCGTCGGAGACCCAGTACTTC

j_call: TRBJ2-7
v_call: TRBV16
clone_size: .
d_call: .
cdr3_aa: CASSPPGRRQDSYEQYF
cdr3_nt: TGTGCCAGCAGCCCACCGGGGCGACGACAGGACTCCTACGAGCAGTACTTC

j_call: TRBJ2-7
v_call: TRBV18
clone_size: .
d_call: .
cdr3_aa: CASSPGDSSYEQYF
cdr3_nt: TGTGCCAGCTCACCGGGGGACTCCTCCTACGAGCAGTACTTC

j_call: TRBJ1-4
v_call: TRBV7-2
clone_size: .
d_call: .
cdr3_aa: CASSFATNEKLFF
cdr3_nt: TGTGCCAGCAGCTTTGCCACTAATGAAAAACTGTTTTTT

j_call: TRBJ2-3
v_call: TRBV7-6
clone_size: .
d_call: TRBD2
cdr3_aa: CASSPGGAEDTQYF
cdr3_nt: TGTGCCAGCAGCCCCGGGGGGGCCGAAGATACGCAGTATTTT

j_call: TRBJ2-7
v_call: TRBV7-9
clone_size: .
d_call: .
cdr3_aa: CASSGTEEIYEQYF
cdr3_nt: TGTGCCAGCAGCGGCACGGAAGAAATTTACGAGCAGTACTTC

j_call: TRBJ2-3
v_call: TRBV7-9
clone_size: .
d_call: .
cdr3_aa: CASSPRTDTQYF
cdr3_nt: TGTGCCAGCAGCCCACGCACAGATACGCAGTATTTT

j_call: TRBJ2-1
v_call: TRBV7-2
clone_size: .
d_call: TRBD2
cdr3_aa: CASSLQAGVSGEQFF
cdr3_nt: TGTGCCAGCAGCTTACAAGCGGGAGTCTCGGGTGAGCAGTTCTTC

j_call: TRBJ2-1
v_call: TRBV7-7
clone_size: .
d_call: TRBD1
cdr3_aa: CASSPGTGQANEQFF
cdr3_nt: TGTGCCAGCAGCCCTGGGACAGGCCAGGCTAATGAGCAGTTCTTC

j_call: TRBJ2-7
v_call: TRBV7-2
clone_size: .
d_call: TRBD1
cdr3_aa: CASSIGQGHEQYF
cdr3_nt: TGTGCCAGCAGCATCGGACAGGGCCACGAGCAGTACTTC

j_call: TRBJ1-1
v_call: TRBV18
clone_size: .
d_call: .
cdr3_aa: CASSPLVANTEAFF
cdr3_nt: TGTGCCAGCTCACCATTAGTCGCGAACACTGAAGCTTTCTTT

j_call: TRBJ2-1
v_call: TRBV10-3
clone_size: few
d_call: TRBD2
cdr3_aa: CAISENVAGESSYNEQFF
cdr3_nt: TGTGCCATCAGTGAGAATGTAGCGGGGGAGAGCTCCTACAATGAGCAGTTCTTC

j_call: TRBJ1-2
v_call: TRBV4-1
clone_size: .
d_call: .
cdr3_aa: CASSQGPLNYGYTF
cdr3_nt: TGCGCCAGCAGCCAAGGACCATTAAACTATGGCTACACCTTC

j_call: TRBJ2-2
v_call: TRBV18
clone_size: .
d_call: .
cdr3_aa: CASSPPGARTGELFF
cdr3_nt: TGTGCCAGCTCACCACCGGGGGCGAGGACCGGGGAGCTGTTTTTT

j_call: TRBJ2-7
v_call: TRBV21-1
clone_size: .
d_call: .
cdr3_aa: CASSSGGVMGYEQYF
cdr3_nt: TGTGCCAGCAGCAGTGGGGGGGTGATGGGCTACGAGCAGTACTTC

j_call: TRBJ2-2
v_call: TRBV5-6
clone_size: .
d_call: .
cdr3_aa: CASSWEGNTGELFF
cdr3_nt: TGTGCCAGCAGCTGGGAAGGGAACACCGGGGAGCTGTTTTTT

j_call: TRBJ1-1
v_call: TRBV6-5
clone_size: .
d_call: TRBD1
cdr3_aa: CASSPQGLNTEAFF
cdr3_nt: TGTGCCAGCAGCCCACAGGGGCTAAACACTGAAGCTTTCTTT

j_call: TRBJ2-2
v_call: TRBV4-2
clone_size: .
d_call: TRBD1
cdr3_aa: CASSPRQGVTGELFF
cdr3_nt: TGTGCCAGCAGCCCCCGACAGGGGGTGACCGGGGAGCTGTTTTTT

j_call: TRBJ1-2
v_call: TRBV7-2
clone_size: .
d_call: TRBD1
cdr3_aa: CASSPHRGFNYGYTF
cdr3_nt: TGTGCCAGCAGCCCCCACAGGGGGTTTAACTATGGCTACACCTTC

j_call: TRBJ1-1
v_call: TRBV18
clone_size: .
d_call: .
cdr3_aa: CASSPRDTKNTEAFF
cdr3_nt: TGTGCCAGCTCACCACGGGACACCAAGAACACTGAAGCTTTCTTT

j_call: TRBJ2-3
v_call: TRBV5-1
clone_size: .
d_call: .
cdr3_aa: CASSATGYTDTQYF
cdr3_nt: TGCGCCAGCAGCGCAACAGGGTACACAGATACGCAGTATTTT

j_call: TRBJ1-1
v_call: TRBV27
clone_size: .
d_call: .
cdr3_aa: CVVVGNTEAFF
cdr3_nt: TGTGTAGTGGTCGGGAACACTGAAGCTTTCTTT

j_call: TRBJ1-2
v_call: TRBV28
clone_size: once
d_call: TRBD1
cdr3_aa: CASSFRQGAGYTF
cdr3_nt: TGTGCCAGCAGTTTTCGGCAGGGGGCTGGCTACACCTTC

j_call: TRBJ2-7
v_call: TRBV28
clone_size: .
d_call: TRBD1
cdr3_aa: CASRTSGTGSHEQYF
cdr3_nt: TGTGCCAGCAGAACTTCCGGGACAGGGTCCCACGAGCAGTACTTC

j_call: TRBJ2-7
v_call: TRBV7-6
clone_size: .
d_call: .
cdr3_aa: CASSLRTDSSYEQYF
cdr3_nt: TGTGCCAGCAGCTTGAGAACAGACTCTTCCTACGAGCAGTACTTC